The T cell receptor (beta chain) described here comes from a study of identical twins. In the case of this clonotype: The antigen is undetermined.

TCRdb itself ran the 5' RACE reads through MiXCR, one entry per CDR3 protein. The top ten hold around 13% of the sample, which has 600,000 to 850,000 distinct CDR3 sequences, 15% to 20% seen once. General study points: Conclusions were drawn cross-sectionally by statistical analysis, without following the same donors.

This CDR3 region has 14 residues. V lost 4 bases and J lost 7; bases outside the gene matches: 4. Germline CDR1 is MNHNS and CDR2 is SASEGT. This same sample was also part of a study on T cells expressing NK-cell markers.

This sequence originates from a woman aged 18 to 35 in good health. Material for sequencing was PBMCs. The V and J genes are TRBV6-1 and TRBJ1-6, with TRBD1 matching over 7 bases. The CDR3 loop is CASSGTGENSPLHF. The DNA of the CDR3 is TGTGCCAGCAGTGGCACAGGGGAGAATTCACCCCTCCACTTT.